This T cell receptor (beta chain) was identified in a study of high-grade serous ovarian cancer treatment subgroups. The tumor samples were collected prior to definitive surgery or chemotherapy. As for this clone: Its specificity is unknown.

Study-wide points: Higher neoantigen levels went with greater TCR clonal relatedness. Bulk tumor TCR sequencing gave no spatial information. Same-patient tumor repertoires overlapped at roughly 0.095 to 0.79; different patients barely overlapped.

Method: immunoSEQ multiplex PCR; TCRdb's copy keeps in-frame clones and lacks some. The table shows about 1,200 clones, with approximately 71% occurring only once. This clonotype was sampled from a human donor with high-grade serous ovarian cancer. The sample consisted of tumor tissue.

The CDR3 DNA follows: TGTGCCAGCAGTGAAGGGTTAGCGGGATTAGCCAAAAACATTCAGTACTTC. This encodes CASSEGLAGLAKNIQYF. The J gene is TRBJ2-4, the V gene TRBV6-1, with 8 bases lining up with TRBD2. Germline lookup yields CDR1 MNHNS and CDR2 SASEGT. This CDR3 spans 17 amino acids. The J segment lost 0 bases and the V segment lost 1 base, leaving 5 bases of the junction unmatched.